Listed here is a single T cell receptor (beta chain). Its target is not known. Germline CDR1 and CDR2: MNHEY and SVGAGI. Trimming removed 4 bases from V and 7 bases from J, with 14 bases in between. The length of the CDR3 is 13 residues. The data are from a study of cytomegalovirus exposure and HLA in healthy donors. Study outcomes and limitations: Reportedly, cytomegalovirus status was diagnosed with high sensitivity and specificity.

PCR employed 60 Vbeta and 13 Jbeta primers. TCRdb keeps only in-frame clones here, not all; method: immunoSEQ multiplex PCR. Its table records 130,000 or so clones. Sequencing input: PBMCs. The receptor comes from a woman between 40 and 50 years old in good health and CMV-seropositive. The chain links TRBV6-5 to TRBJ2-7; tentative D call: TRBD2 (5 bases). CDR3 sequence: CASSSRTTGEQYF. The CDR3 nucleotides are TGTGCCAGCAGTTCCCGGACCACGGGGGAGCAGTACTTC.